The clone carrying this T cell receptor beta chain came up many times. Its target is unknown. This CDR3 has 14 residues. The germline gives CDR1 SEHNR, CDR2 FQNEAQ (reference sequence). V was pared by 4 bases and J by 1 base, with 10 bases between. This sample was taken from a study of T cell repertoires in cytomegalovirus infection. Background on the study: It can be stated that public TCR beta signatures indicated CMV infection as well as a matching HLA type. Overall study results and limits: Cumulative frequency of public TCR beta families picked out carriers of CMV plus the relevant HLA. The ex vivo response was dominated by HLA-C-restricted CMV-specific TCR beta clonotypes.

TCRdb recomputed calls from the reads with MiXCR, one row per CDR3 protein. The table includes around 300,000 distinct CDR3 sequences, 9% to 9.5% detected once. Specimen: PBMCs. This receptor was taken from a human donor in good health (CMV status not recorded). Some clones in this sample may be carry-over from other donors' samples. V gene TRBV7-9 combines with J gene TRBJ1-1; tentative D call: TRBD1 (6 bases). This chain's CDR3 is CASSWGQRNTEAFF. Here the CDR3 DNA reads TGTGCCAGCAGCTGGGGACAAAGGAACACTGAAGCTTTCTTT.